The T cell receptor (beta chain) under discussion was sequenced for a study of T cell clonality in common variable immunodeficiency. This clone occurred many times. The read terminates 3 residues before the CDR3 end, so the remaining end is supplied by the germline J gene. Generated by immunoSEQ multiplex PCR, the TCRdb table keeps only in-frame clones and is missing some. The sample is made up of about 39,000 clones, none counted only once. Per the germline V gene, CDR1 is SGHTA and CDR2 is FQGTGA. The V end was cut by 2 bases, the J end by 0 bases, with 7 bases between. The CDR3 is 14 residues long.

Material for sequencing was peripheral blood mononuclear cells. J is TRBJ1-1 and V is TRBV7-3; D is ambiguous. This receptor was obtained from a person between 18 and 69 years old in good health. This CDR3 reads CASSLSDMNTEAFF. The CDR3 bases that were read are TGTGCCAGCAGCTTATCCGACATGAACACTGAA.